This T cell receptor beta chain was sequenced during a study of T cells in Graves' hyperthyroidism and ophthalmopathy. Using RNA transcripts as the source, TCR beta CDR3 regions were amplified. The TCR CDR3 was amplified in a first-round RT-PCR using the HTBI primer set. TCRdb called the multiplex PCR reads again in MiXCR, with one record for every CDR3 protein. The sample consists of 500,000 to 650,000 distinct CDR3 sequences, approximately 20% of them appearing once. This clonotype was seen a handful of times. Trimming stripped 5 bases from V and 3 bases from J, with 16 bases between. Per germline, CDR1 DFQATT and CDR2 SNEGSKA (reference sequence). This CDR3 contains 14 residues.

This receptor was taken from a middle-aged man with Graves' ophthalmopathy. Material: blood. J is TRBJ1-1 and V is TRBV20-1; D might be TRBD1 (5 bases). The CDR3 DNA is TGCAGTGCTCAGGGACCGTGGGTGGACACTGAAGCTTTCTTT. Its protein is CSAQGPWVDTEAFF.